This TCR beta chain was sequenced during a study of metastatic and nonmetastatic thyroid tumors. Overall study context: Malignant and benign thyroid patients had repertoires compared in peripheral blood and tumor or nodule tissue. Notes on the study in general: Malignant tumors reportedly showed significantly higher TCR beta diversity than benign nodules in both blood and tumor.

Regarding this clone: The antigen is undetermined.

The V and J ends lost 5 bases and 3 bases respectively, with 20 bases between them. Germline values: CDR1 SGHAT, CDR2 FQDESV (reference sequence). There are 16 residues in the CDR3. There were no patients who had received any treatment before thyroid surgery. In the original processing: A papillary thyroid cancer distant-metastasis classifier was built from CDR3 differences across clinicopathological groups. TCRdb reprocessed the PCR reads using MiXCR. None of the V and J calls come from the authors' own analysis; TCRdb made them. The repertoire has about 7,800 clones, about two fifths of them found once; the top ten carry roughly 40%.

This clonotype was obtained from a female donor with papillary thyroid cancer or a benign thyroid nodule (not recorded which). Some clones in this sample may be carry-over from other donors' samples. The specimen sequenced was tumor tissue. The chain links TRBV11-1 to TRBJ2-7; D perhaps matches TRBD2 (6 bases). The CDR3 DNA sequence: TGTGCCAGCAGCACCACTCAGGGCGGGGAGAACTACGAGCAGTACTTC. This translates into CASSTTQGGENYEQYF. Full variable domain (rest looked up from reference TRBV11-1 and TRBJ2-7): EAEVAQSPRYKITEKSQAVAFWCDPISGHATLYWYRQILGQGPELLVQFQDESVVDDSQLPKDRFSAERLKGVDSTLKIQPAELGDSAMYLCASSTTQGGENYEQYFGPGTRLTVT.